The 17 T cell receptor beta chains listed next were all sequenced from one sample in a study of cytomegalovirus exposure and HLA in healthy donors. Researchers ran the PCR with 60 Vbeta and 13 Jbeta primers. Only in-frame clones appear in the TCRdb table, and some are missing; sequencing was by immunoSEQ multiplex PCR. The table records hundreds of thousands of clones, roughly 80% of them present only once. The specimen sequenced was PBMCs. These receptors all stem from a man aged 40-50 years in good health and CMV-seropositive.

V is TRBV25-1 and J is TRBJ2-1; the match to TRBD2 covers 7 bases. Trimming took 7 bases from V and 9 from J; bases not matched to a gene: 6. In germline, CDR1 is MGHDK, CDR2 SYGVNS. CDR3 length equals 12 residues. This CDR3 is CASIRRECEQFF. The CDR3 region has the DNA TGTGCCAGCATCAGGCGGGAGTGTGAGCAGTTCTTC.

V is TRBV5-4 and J is TRBJ1-1, with 9 bases that match TRBD1. V lost 4 bases, J lost 3 bases, and 7 bases stayed unmatched. This CDR3 is 15 amino acids long. CDR1 is SGHNT, CDR2 YYREEE, per germline (reference sequence). DNA for the CDR3: TGTGCCAGCAGCGTAACAGGGGGCGAGGACACTGAAGCTTTCTTT. Translation: CASSVTGGEDTEAFF.

The V and J genes are TRBV18 and TRBJ1-5; D call uncertain. Germline V gene data show CDR1 as KGHSH and CDR2 as LQKENI. The germline V and J ends were trimmed by 5 bases and 6 bases, with 17 bases remaining between them. The CDR3 is made up of 15 amino acids. The CDR3 DNA sequence: TGTGCCAGCTCAGGGAGTTTTGAGCCCAGTCAGCCCCAGCATTTT. Residues: CASSGSFEPSQPQHF.

The chain employs TRBV6-5 and TRBJ2-7; the match to TRBD1 covers 8 bases. This CDR3 has 14 amino acids. Trimming at V came to 5 bases and at J to 4 bases, leaving 7 bases not matched to a gene. Germline V CDR1 and CDR2: MNHEY, SVGAGI. The CDR3 sequence: CASSRPGGWYEQYF. In DNA, the CDR3 is TGTGCCAGCAGTCGGCCAGGGGGCTGGTACGAGCAGTACTTC.

The CDR3 sequence: CASSSSPTLSPNTGELFF. The CDR3 DNA sequence: TGCGCCAGCAGCTCTAGCCCTACACTCTCTCCGAACACCGGGGAGCTGTTTTTT. The chain has TRBV5-1 and TRBJ2-2; D might be TRBD2 (5 bases). The V end was cut by 3 bases, the J end by 0 bases, with 18 bases between. CDR3 length: 18 residues. CDR1 and CDR2 from the germline V gene are SGHRS and YFSETQ.

The chain uses TRBV19 and TRBJ2-3; 9 nucleotides agree with TRBD1. The V gene's germline CDR1 is LNHDA and CDR2 SQIVND (reference sequence). This CDR3 spans 16 amino acids. Germline trimming cut 3 bases from V and 5 bases from J; bases unmatched to any gene: 9. CDR3 residues: CASSIPDRGMGDTQYF. In DNA form, the CDR3 reads TGTGCCAGTAGTATCCCGGACAGGGGAATGGGAGATACGCAGTATTTT.

The chain is built from TRBV9 and TRBJ2-2, with TRBD2 matching 8 bases. CDR3 size: 15 residues. V shed 0 bases and J 7 bases; nucleotides not matched to a gene: 5. Germline assignment: CDR1 SGDLS and CDR2 YYNGEE. The CDR3 protein is CASSVERTSNGELFF. The CDR3 coding sequence is TGTGCCAGCAGCGTAGAGAGGACTAGCAACGGGGAGCTGTTTTTT.

CDR3 DNA: TGTGCCAGCAGCCAAGAGACTAGCGGGATTTACGAGCAGTACTTC. Translating it yields CASSQETSGIYEQYF. The rearrangement links TRBV4-2 to TRBJ2-7, with 11 bases fitting TRBD2. With 0 bases clipped from V and 4 bases from J, the junction kept 2 bases outside the gene matches. The CDR3 totals 15 residues. Germline CDR1 is LGHNA and CDR2 is YNFKEQ.

In its sample, this clone was seen a few times. The V gene is TRBV9, the J gene TRBJ2-5; TRBD2 matches at 7 bases. This CDR3 is 15 amino acids long. Germline-derived CDR1 and CDR2 are SGDLS and YYNGEE. Trimming cost V 0 bases and J 0 bases; bases outside gene matches: 2. In nucleotides, the CDR3 is TGTGCCAGCAGCGTAGGGCTAGCGGACCAAGAGACCCAGTACTTC. The encoded protein is CASSVGLADQETQYF.

This clone was detected only once. J is TRBJ2-1 and V is TRBV7-2, with TRBD2 as a possible D gene (5 bases). Germline V lookup: CDR1 SGHTA, CDR2 FQGNSA. This CDR3 has 15 amino acids. V lost 2 bases and J 6 bases, leaving 14 bases between the germline ends. The CDR3 DNA sequence: TGTGCCAGCAGCTTAACTGGTCTAGCTTCCAATGAGCAGTTCTTC. Translating it yields CASSLTGLASNEQFF.

The chain employs TRBV4-2 and TRBJ2-3; TRBD2 matches 8 bases. V shed 1 base and J 5 bases; nucleotides not matched to a gene: 11. The CDR3 is 17 amino acids. The V gene's germline CDR1 is LGHNA and CDR2 YNFKEQ. The CDR3 region has the DNA TGTGCCAGCAGCCAAGTCGGCAGCGGGAGTTTGGGAGATACGCAGTATTTT. It encodes CASSQVGSGSLGDTQYF.

This clone showed up just once. J is TRBJ2-1 and V is TRBV7-8; 7 bases are a match to TRBD2. V was clipped by 6 bases and J by 5 bases; unmatched bases: 13. Germline assignment: CDR1 SGHVS and CDR2 FQNEAQ. This CDR3 has 16 residues. As DNA, the CDR3 is TGTGCCAGCAGGCCCACACGGGAGGTCCGGGACAATGAGCAGTTCTTC. It translates to CASRPTREVRDNEQFF.

V usage is TRBV15 and J usage is TRBJ1-4; the D is unclear. Trimming took off 4 bases at V and 5 bases at J, with 20 bases between the two ends. CDR3 size: 17 residues. Germline values: CDR1 LNHNV, CDR2 YYDKDF (reference sequence). This CDR3 reads CATSIPSLGESNEKLFF. Here the CDR3 DNA reads TGTGCCACCAGCATACCCTCCCTCGGGGAGTCGAATGAAAAACTGTTTTTT.

This clone was seen a few times. The gene calls are TRBV6-5 and TRBJ2-5; 8 nucleotides line up with TRBD1. CDR1 is MNHEY and CDR2 is SVGAGI in the germline V gene. CDR3 length: 14 residues. The ends lost 2 bases at V and 5 bases at J; junction bases unmatched: 4. CDR3 in amino acids: CASSYDRGRETQYF. The CDR3, as DNA: TGTGCCAGCAGTTACGACAGGGGCCGCGAGACCCAGTACTTC.

The chain recombines TRBV19 with TRBJ2-2; maybe TRBD1 (5 bases). This CDR3 has 14 residues. Trimming stripped 5 bases from V and 4 bases from J, with 11 bases between. CDR1 is LNHDA, CDR2 SQIVND, per germline (reference sequence). CDR3 nucleotide sequence: TGTGCCAGTAGTTACATGCAGGGCACCGGGGAGCTGTTTTTT. This gives the protein CASSYMQGTGELFF.

V usage is TRBV9 and J usage is TRBJ2-7; tentatively, D is TRBD1 (6 bases). Trimming stripped 1 base from V and 5 bases from J, with 13 bases between. Germline V gene lookup returns CDR1 SGDLS and CDR2 YYNGEE. The CDR3 totals 14 residues. This CDR3 is CASSVSLTGNEQYF. The CDR3, as DNA: TGTGCCAGCAGCGTATCCCTCACAGGGAACGAGCAGTACTTC. The full variable domain, rest sourced from reference TRBV9 and TRBJ2-7, is DSGVTQTPKHLITATGQRVTLRCSPRSGDLSVYWYQQSLDQGLQFLIQYYNGEERAKGNILERFSAQQFPDLHSELNLSSLELGDSALYFCASSVSLTGNEQYFGPGTRLTVT.

The chain recombines TRBV2 with TRBJ2-7; possible D gene TRBD1, 7 bases. CDR3 size: 15 residues. V was pared by 0 bases and J by 2 bases, with 11 bases between. CDR1 and CDR2 from the germline V gene are SNHLY and FYNNEI. CDR3 in DNA: TGTGCCAGCAGTGAAGCCGGCAGGGGGGCCTACGAGCAGTACTTC. It is translated as CASSEAGRGAYEQYF.